The clone carrying this T cell receptor beta chain came up a few times. Its matching antigen is unknown. TCR alpha and TCR beta cDNA libraries with sample barcodes and UMIs came from 5'RACE using constant-segment primers. TCRdb itself ran the 5' RACE reads through MiXCR, one entry per CDR3 protein. The sample shows 530,000 or so distinct CDR3 sequences, roughly 17% of them seen only once. These data come from a study of T-cell memory formation after mild COVID-19. Overall study results and limits: Certain responding clones were present in pre-infection memory, suggesting participation of cross-reactive memory. Second-wave clones peaking on day 37 lacked confirmed SARS-CoV-2 specificity.

This CDR3 region has 14 residues. The V end lost 3 bases, the J end lost 10 bases, and 19 bases lay between the germline ends. Germline values: CDR1 DFQATT, CDR2 SNEGSKA (reference sequence). The chain uses TRBV20-1 and TRBJ2-4; D remains unclear. This sequence originates from an adult woman who had mild COVID-19 (a few samples of this study predate the infection). Cell type and time point are not known. What was sequenced was PBMCs or a T cell subset sorted from them (not recorded which). CDR3 amino acids: CSASVPGGFSIQYF. Here the CDR3 DNA reads TGCAGTGCTAGTGTCCCAGGCGGATTTTCAATTCAGTACTTC.